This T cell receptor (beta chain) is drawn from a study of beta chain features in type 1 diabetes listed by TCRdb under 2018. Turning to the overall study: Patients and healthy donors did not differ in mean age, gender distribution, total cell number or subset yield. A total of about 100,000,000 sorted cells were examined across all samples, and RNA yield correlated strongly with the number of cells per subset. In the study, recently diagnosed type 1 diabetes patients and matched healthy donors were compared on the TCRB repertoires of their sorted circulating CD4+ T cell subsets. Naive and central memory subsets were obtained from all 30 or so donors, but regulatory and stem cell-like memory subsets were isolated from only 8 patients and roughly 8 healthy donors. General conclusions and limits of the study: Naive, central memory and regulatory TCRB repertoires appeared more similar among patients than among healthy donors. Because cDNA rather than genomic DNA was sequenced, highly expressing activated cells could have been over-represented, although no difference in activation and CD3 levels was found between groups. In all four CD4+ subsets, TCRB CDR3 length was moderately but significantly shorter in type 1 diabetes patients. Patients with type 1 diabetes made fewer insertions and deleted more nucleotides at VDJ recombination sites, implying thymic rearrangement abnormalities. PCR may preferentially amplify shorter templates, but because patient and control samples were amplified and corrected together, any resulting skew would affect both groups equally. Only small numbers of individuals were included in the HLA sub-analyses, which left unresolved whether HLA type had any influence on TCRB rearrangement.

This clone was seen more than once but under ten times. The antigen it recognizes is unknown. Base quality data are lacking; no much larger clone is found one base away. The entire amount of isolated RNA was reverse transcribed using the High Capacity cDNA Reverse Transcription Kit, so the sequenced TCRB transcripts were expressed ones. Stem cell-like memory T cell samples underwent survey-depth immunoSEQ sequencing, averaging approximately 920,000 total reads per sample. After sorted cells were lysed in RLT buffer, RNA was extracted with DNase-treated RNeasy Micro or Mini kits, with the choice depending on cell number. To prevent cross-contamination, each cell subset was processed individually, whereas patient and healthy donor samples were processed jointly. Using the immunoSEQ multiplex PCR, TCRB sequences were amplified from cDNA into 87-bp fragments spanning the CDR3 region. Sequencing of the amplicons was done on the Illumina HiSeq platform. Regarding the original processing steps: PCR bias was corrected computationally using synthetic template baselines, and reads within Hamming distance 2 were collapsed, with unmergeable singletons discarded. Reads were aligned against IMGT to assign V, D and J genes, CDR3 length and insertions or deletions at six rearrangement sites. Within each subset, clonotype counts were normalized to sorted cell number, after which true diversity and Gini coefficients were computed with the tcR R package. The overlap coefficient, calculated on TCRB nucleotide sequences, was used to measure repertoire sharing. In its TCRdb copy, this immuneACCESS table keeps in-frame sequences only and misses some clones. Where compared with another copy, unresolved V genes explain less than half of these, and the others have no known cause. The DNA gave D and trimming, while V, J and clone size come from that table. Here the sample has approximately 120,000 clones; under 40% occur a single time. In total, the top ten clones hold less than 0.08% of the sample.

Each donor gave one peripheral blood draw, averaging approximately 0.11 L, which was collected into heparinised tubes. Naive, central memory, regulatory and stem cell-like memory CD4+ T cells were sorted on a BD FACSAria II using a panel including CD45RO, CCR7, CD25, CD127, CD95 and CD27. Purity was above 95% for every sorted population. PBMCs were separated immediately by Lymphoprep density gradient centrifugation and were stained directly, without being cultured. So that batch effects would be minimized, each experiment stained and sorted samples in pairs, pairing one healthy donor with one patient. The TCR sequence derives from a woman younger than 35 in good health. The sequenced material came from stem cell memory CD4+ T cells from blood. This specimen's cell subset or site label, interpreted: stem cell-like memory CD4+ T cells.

Here is the DNA: TGTGCCAGCAGACGTGCTAGCGGGATTTTCTACGAGCAGTACTTC. Its coded protein is CASRRASGIFYEQYF. Rearrangement joined TRBV28 to TRBJ2-7, with TRBD2 identical over 9 junction bases. CDR1 is given as MDHEN and CDR2 as SYDVKM, both from the germline V gene. The CDR3 numbers 15 residues from cysteine through phenylalanine. CDR3 DNA is the only sequence kept; it has 45 bases, read in frame from the first base. For this chain, trimming is 6 bases at the V end and 3 bases at the J end, and the number of junction bases without a gene match is 9.